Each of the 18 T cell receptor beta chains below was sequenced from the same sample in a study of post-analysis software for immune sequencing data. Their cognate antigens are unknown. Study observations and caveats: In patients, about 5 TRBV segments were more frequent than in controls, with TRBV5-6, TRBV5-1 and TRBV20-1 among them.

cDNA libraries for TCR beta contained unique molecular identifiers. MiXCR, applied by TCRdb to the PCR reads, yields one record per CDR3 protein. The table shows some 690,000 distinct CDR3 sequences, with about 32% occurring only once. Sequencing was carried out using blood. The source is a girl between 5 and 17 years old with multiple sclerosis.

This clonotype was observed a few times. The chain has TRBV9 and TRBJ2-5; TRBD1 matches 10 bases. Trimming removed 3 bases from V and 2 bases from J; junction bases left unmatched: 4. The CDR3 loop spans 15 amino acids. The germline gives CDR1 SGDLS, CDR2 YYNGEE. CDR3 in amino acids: CASSEWDRGQETQYF. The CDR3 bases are TGTGCCAGCAGCGAATGGGACAGGGGACAAGAGACCCAGTACTTC.

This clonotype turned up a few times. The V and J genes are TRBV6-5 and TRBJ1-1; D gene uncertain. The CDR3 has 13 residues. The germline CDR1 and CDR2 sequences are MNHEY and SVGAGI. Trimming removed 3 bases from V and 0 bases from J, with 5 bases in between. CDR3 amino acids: CASSYQVNTEAFF. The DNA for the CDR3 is TGTGCCAGCAGTTATCAGGTGAACACTGAAGCTTTCTTT.

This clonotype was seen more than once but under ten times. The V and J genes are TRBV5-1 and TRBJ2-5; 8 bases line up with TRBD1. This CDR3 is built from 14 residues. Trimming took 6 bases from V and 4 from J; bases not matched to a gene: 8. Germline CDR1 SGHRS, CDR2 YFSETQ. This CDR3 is CASNQGAGVETQYF. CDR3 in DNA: TGCGCCAGCAACCAGGGGGCGGGTGTAGAGACCCAGTACTTC.

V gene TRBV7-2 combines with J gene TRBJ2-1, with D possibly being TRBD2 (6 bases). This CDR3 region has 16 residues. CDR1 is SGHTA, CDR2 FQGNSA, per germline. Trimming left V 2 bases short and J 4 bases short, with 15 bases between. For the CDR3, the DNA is TGTGCCAGCAGCTTAAATGGCGGGACGATATACAATGAGCAGTTCTTC. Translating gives CASSLNGGTIYNEQFF.

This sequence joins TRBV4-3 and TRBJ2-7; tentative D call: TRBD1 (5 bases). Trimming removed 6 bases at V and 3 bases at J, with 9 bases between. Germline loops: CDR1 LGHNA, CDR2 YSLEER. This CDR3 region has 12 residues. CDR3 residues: CASRGPDYEQYF. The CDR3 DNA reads TGCGCCAGCAGGGGGCCGGACTACGAGCAGTACTTC.

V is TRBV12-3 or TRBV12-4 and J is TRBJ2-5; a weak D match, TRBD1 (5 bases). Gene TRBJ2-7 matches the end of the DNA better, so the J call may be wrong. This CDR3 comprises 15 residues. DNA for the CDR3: TGTGCCAGCAGTTTACAAACAGGATTTGGCTACGAGCAGTACTTC. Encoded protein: CASSLQTGFGYEQYF.

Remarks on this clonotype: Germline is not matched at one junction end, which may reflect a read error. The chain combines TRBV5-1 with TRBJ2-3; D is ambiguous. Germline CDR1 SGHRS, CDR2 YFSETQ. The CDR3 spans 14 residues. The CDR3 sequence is CASSLAPASDTRYF. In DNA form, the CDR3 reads TGCGCCAGCAGCTTGGCCCCGGCTTCAGATACGCGGTATTTT.

CDR3 sequence: CAITLSYEQYF. The CDR3 nucleotides read TGTGCCATCACGCTCTCCTACGAGCAGTACTTC. The V gene is TRBV10-3, the J gene TRBJ2-7, with D uncertain. CDR1 and CDR2 from the germline V gene are ENHRY and SYGVKD. This CDR3 comprises 11 residues. The germline V and J ends were trimmed by 7 bases and 0 bases, with 4 bases remaining between them.

CDR3 region: CASSQDMITDTQYF. CDR3 in DNA: TGCGCCAGCAGCCAAGACATGATCACAGATACGCAGTATTTT. V gene TRBV5-1 combines with J gene TRBJ2-3; no reliable D call. The CDR3 has 14 amino acids. Between the trimmed V and J ends, which lost 4 bases and 2 bases, there was a span of 11 bases. CDR1 is SGHRS and CDR2 is YFSETQ in the germline V gene. Looking up the rest from reference TRBV5-1 and TRBJ2-3 gives the full variable domain: KAGVTQTPRYLIKTRGQQVTLSCSPISGHRSVSWYQQTPGQGLQFLFEYFSETQRNKGNFPGRFSGRQFSNSRSEMNVSTLELGDSALYLCASSQDMITDTQYFGPGTRLTVL.

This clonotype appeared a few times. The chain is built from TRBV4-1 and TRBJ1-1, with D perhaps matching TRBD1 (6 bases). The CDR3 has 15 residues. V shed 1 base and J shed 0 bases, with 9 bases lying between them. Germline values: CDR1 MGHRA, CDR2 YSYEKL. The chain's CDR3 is CASSQAGHLNTEAFF. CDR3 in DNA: TGCGCCAGCAGCCAAGCGGGACACTTGAACACTGAAGCTTTCTTT.

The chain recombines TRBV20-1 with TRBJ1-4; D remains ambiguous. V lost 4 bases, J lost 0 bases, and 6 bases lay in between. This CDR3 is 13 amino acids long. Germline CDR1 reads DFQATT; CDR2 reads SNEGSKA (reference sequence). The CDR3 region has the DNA TGCAGTGCTACTACAGCAACTAATGAAAAACTGTTTTTT. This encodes CSATTATNEKLFF.

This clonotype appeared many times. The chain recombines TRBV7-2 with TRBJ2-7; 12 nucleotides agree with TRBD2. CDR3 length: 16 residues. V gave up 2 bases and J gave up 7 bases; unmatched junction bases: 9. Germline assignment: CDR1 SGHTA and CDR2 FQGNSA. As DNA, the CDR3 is TGTGCCAGCAGCTTAACCCTGACTAGCGGGAGCTGGGAGCAGTACTTC. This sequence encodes CASSLTLTSGSWEQYF.

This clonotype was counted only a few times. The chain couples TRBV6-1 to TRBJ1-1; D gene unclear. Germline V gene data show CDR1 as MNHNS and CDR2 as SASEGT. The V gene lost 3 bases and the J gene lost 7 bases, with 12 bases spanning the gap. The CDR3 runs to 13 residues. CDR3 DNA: TGTGCCAGCAGTGATACAACCGAGAGTGAAGCTTTCTTT. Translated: CASSDTTESEAFF.

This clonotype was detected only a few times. The CDR3 reads CASSPHGGGTADTQYF. The CDR3 DNA sequence: TGTGCCAGCAGCCCCCACGGCGGGGGGACCGCAGATACGCAGTATTTT. J is TRBJ2-3 and V is TRBV7-4, with 8 bases matching TRBD2. Germline V gene data show CDR1 as SGHVT and CDR2 as SQSDAQ. The V gene end was trimmed by 5 bases and the J gene end by 4 bases; junction bases not matched to a gene: 11. The CDR3 extends over 16 amino acids.

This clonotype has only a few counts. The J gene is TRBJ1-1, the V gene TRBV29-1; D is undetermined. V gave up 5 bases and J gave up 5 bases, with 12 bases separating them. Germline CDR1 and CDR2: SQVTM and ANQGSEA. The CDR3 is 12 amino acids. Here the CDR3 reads CSVYTLGTEAFF. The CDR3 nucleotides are TGCAGCGTTTACACTCTGGGGACTGAAGCTTTCTTT.

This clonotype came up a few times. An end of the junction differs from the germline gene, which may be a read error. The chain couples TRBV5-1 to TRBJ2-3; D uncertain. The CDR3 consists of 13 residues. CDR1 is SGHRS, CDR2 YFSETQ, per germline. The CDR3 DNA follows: TGTGCCAGCAGCTTAGCCGTCACAGATACGCAGTATTTT. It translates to CASSLAVTDTQYF.

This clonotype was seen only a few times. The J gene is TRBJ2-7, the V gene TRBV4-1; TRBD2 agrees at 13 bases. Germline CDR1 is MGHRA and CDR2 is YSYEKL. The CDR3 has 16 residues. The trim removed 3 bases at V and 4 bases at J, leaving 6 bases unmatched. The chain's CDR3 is CASSHGTSGAGYEQYF. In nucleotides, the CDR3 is TGCGCCAGCAGCCACGGGACTAGCGGGGCCGGATACGAGCAGTACTTC.

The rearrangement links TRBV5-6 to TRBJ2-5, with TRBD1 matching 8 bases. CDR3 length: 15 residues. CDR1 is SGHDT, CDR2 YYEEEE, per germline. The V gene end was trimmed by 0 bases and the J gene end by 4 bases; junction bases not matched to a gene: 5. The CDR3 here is CASSLARGQGETQYF. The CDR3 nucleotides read TGTGCCAGCAGCTTGGCCAGGGGGCAGGGAGAGACCCAGTACTTC.